This T cell receptor (beta chain) came from a study of blood T cell repertoires in COVID-19. The V end lost 6 bases, the J end lost 11 bases, and 13 bases lay between the germline ends. Germline V CDR1 and CDR2: KGHSH, LQKENI. The CDR3 runs to 11 residues. Source study methods: Estimated nucleated cell counts came from reference gene primer amplification. TCRdb's copy holds only in-frame clones and misses some; the assay was immunoSEQ multiplex PCR. D and trimming were read from the DNA, whereas the V and J calls and clone size are those reported in that table. The sample shows approximately 270,000 clones, 70% to 90% of them seen only once.

Material: peripheral blood. This TCR came from a woman between 65 and 79 years old with acute or convalescent COVID-19. This rearrangement joins TRBV18 to TRBJ1-1; D is unclear. CDR3 nucleotide sequence: TGTGCCAGCTCGGATAGCTCCGGCGCTTTCTTT. This sequence encodes CASSDSSGAFF.